The 27 T cell receptor beta chains given below trace back to one sample, sequenced in a study of lymphopenia after photon versus proton radiotherapy. Assay: immunoSEQ multiplex PCR; the TCRdb copy retains only in-frame clones and omits some. The repertoire holds 55,000 to 70,000 clones, about 86% seen once, with roughly 2.1% in the top ten. Here the sequenced sample was peripheral blood, taken from a patient treated with photon-based radiotherapy. Every receptor here comes from a man in his forties or fifties with gastric cancer.

This clone was seen a handful of times. The chain has TRBV19 and TRBJ1-5; maybe TRBD1 (5 bases). The CDR3 has 13 residues. Trimming stripped 5 bases from V and 6 bases from J, with 11 bases between. CDR1 and CDR2 (germline): LNHDA, SQIVND (reference sequence). CDR3 coding DNA: TGTGCCAGTAGTGTGGGGGTGCGTCAGCCCCAGCATTTT. Its translation: CASSVGVRQPQHF.

The chain carries TRBV19 and TRBJ1-6; possibly TRBD1 for D (5 bases). The V end lost 4 bases, the J end lost 0 bases, and 7 bases lay between the germline ends. Germline V gene lookup returns CDR1 LNHDA and CDR2 SQIVND (reference sequence). This CDR3 contains 15 residues. CDR3 in DNA: TGTGCCAGTAGTAGAAGGGGCTCCTATAATTCACCCCTCCACTTT. Amino acid sequence: CASSRRGSYNSPLHF. Filled out from reference TRBV19 and TRBJ1-6, the complete variable domain reads DGGITQSPKYLFRKEGQNVTLSCEQNLNHDAMYWYRQDPGQGLRLIYYSQIVNDFQKGDIAEGYSVSREKKESFPLTVTSAQKNPTAFYLCASSRRGSYNSPLHFGNGTRLTVT.

The V gene is TRBV13, the J gene TRBJ1-1; 10 nucleotides agree with TRBD1. The germline gives CDR1 PRHDT, CDR2 FYEKMQ (reference sequence). The CDR3 covers 18 residues. Trimming at V came to 3 bases and at J to 0 bases, leaving 10 bases not matched to a gene. The CDR3, as DNA: TGTGCCAGCAGCTTCTCCCTCCGGGACAGGGGTATGAACACTGAAGCTTTCTTT. Its protein product is CASSFSLRDRGMNTEAFF.

This clone was recorded a few times. This chain links TRBV19 with TRBJ1-6; TRBD1 might be the D (5 bases). V lost 6 bases and J 8 bases, leaving 8 bases between the germline ends. The length of the CDR3 is 12 residues. Germline values: CDR1 LNHDA, CDR2 SQIVND (reference sequence). The CDR3: CASSGGDSPLHF. The CDR3 nucleotides read TGTGCCAGTAGCGGGGGGGATTCACCCCTCCACTTT.

The genes are TRBV27 and TRBJ2-7, with D possibly matching TRBD1 (6 bases). Trimming took off 0 bases at V and 0 bases at J, with 12 bases between the two ends. The V gene's germline CDR1 is MNHEY and CDR2 SMNVEV (reference sequence). The CDR3 spans 16 residues. CDR3 bases: TGTGCCAGCAGTTTATCTCAGGGGTCCCTCTCCTACGAGCAGTACTTC. Residues: CASSLSQGSLSYEQYF.

V usage is TRBV7-3 and J usage is TRBJ2-2; a possible D gene is TRBD1 (6 bases). The CDR3 has 17 amino acids. Trimming took off 1 base at V and 4 bases at J, with 16 bases between the two ends. The germline V gene has CDR1 SGHTA and CDR2 FQGTGA. CDR3 amino acids: CASSLMGPAGATGELFF. DNA for the CDR3: TGTGCCAGCAGCTTAATGGGCCCCGCAGGGGCCACCGGGGAGCTGTTTTTT.

The chain uses TRBV11-2 and TRBJ1-4, with D perhaps TRBD1 (6 bases). The germline gives CDR1 SGHAT, CDR2 FQNNGV. The CDR3 has 15 residues. V was shortened by 5 bases and J by 7 bases, with 17 bases between the two germline ends. Here the CDR3 reads CASSPIGGAGEKLFF. The CDR3 coding sequence is TGTGCCAGCAGCCCTATTGGGGGGGCCGGTGAAAAACTGTTTTTT.

This clone is a singleton in its sample. The chain recombines TRBV4-1 with TRBJ2-2; D remains ambiguous. This CDR3 has 16 residues. From germline, CDR1 is MGHRA and CDR2 YSYEKL. Trimming removed 0 bases from V and 4 bases from J, with 12 bases in between. CDR3 region: CASSQEVAPATGELFF. In nucleotides, the CDR3 is TGCGCCAGCAGCCAAGAAGTCGCGCCGGCCACCGGGGAGCTGTTTTTT.

The J gene is TRBJ2-5, the V gene TRBV19; 8 bases fit TRBD1. V dropped 4 bases and J dropped 5; count of bases not matched to a gene: 9. Germline assignment: CDR1 LNHDA and CDR2 SQIVND (reference sequence). This CDR3 has 15 residues. CDR3 in DNA: TGTGCCAGTAGTAGAAACAGGGGGTACGAGGAGACCCAGTACTTC. Its translation: CASSRNRGYEETQYF.

The CDR3 spells CASSRQLATNEKLFF. CDR3 DNA sequence: TGTGCCAGCAGCCGACAGCTAGCAACTAATGAAAAACTGTTTTTT. The rearrangement uses TRBV7-2 and TRBJ1-4; D might be TRBD1 (5 bases). The germline V and J ends were trimmed by 5 bases and 0 bases, with 10 bases remaining between them. The CDR3 runs to 15 residues. Germline values: CDR1 SGHTA, CDR2 FQGNSA. The whole variable domain, filled in from reference TRBV7-2 and TRBJ1-4, reads GAGVSQSPSNKVTEKGKDVELRCDPISGHTALYWYRQSLGQGLEFLIYFQGNSAPDKSGLPSDRFSAERTGGSVSTLTIQRTQQEDSAVYLCASSRQLATNEKLFFGSGTQLSVL.

The V gene is TRBV5-4, the J gene TRBJ1-2, with 7 nucleotides matching TRBD1. V trimming: 3 bases; J trimming: 4 bases; junction bases outside the gene matches: 6. The CDR3 has 14 amino acids. CDR1 is SGHNT and CDR2 is YYREEE in the germline V gene (reference sequence). The chain's CDR3 is CASSSQQGSYGYTF. The CDR3 DNA is TGTGCCAGCAGCTCGCAACAGGGGTCCTATGGCTACACCTTC.

The J gene is TRBJ1-3, the V gene TRBV7-2; possibly TRBD1 for D (5 bases). The CDR3 has 15 amino acids. Germline CDR1 reads SGHTA; CDR2 reads FQGNSA. Trimming stripped 1 base from V and 0 bases from J, with 7 bases between. The CDR3 is CASSLDRNSGNTIYF. In nucleotides, the CDR3 is TGTGCCAGCAGCTTAGACAGGAACTCTGGAAACACCATATATTTT.

This clone occurred a few times. The chain joins TRBV7-9 to TRBJ1-5, with 7 bases fitting TRBD1. The length of the CDR3 is 14 residues. Germline V gives CDR1 SEHNR, CDR2 FQNEAQ (reference sequence). Trimming at V came to 5 bases and at J to 4 bases, leaving 5 bases not matched to a gene. For the CDR3, the DNA is TGTGCCAGCAGCCCGGGACAGACTAATCAGCCCCAGCATTTT. This translates into CASSPGQTNQPQHF.

V is TRBV6-5 and J is TRBJ2-5; D is uncertain. Looked up from germline, CDR1 is MNHEY and CDR2 is SVGAGI. The V and J ends lost 6 bases and 5 bases respectively, with 13 bases between them. The CDR3 runs 13 residues. DNA for the CDR3: TGTGCCAGCAGCCGTCGACCTCGGGAGACCCAGTACTTC. Translated: CASSRRPRETQYF.

V is TRBV19 and J is TRBJ1-5; D gene uncertain. The CDR3 has 17 residues. V lost 6 bases and J lost 0, with 18 bases in between. Germline V gene sequence: CDR1 LNHDA, CDR2 SQIVND (reference sequence). The CDR3 DNA reads TGTGCCAGTAGCCCGCGAGGGCAGTTCTATAGCAATCAGCCCCAGCATTTT. Translated: CASSPRGQFYSNQPQHF.

This sequence joins TRBV11-1 and TRBJ2-1; 7 positions agree with TRBD2. Trimming took 5 bases from V and 8 from J; bases not matched to a gene: 3. CDR3 size: 12 residues. Germline assignment: CDR1 SGHAT and CDR2 FQDESV (reference sequence). The CDR3 here is CASSSRGDEQFF. The CDR3 bases are TGTGCCAGCAGCAGCCGGGGGGATGAGCAGTTCTTC.

This chain uses TRBV18 with TRBJ1-4; TRBD1 might be the D (5 bases). This CDR3 contains 16 residues. V was cut by 5 bases and J by 0 bases, with 13 bases left in between. Germline V gives CDR1 KGHSH, CDR2 LQKENI. The CDR3 DNA follows: TGTGCCAGCTCAGGGACGGTCGGTGCAACTAATGAAAAACTGTTTTTT. Translation gives CASSGTVGATNEKLFF.

V and J are TRBV18 and TRBJ2-7; 12 bases are a match to TRBD1. V trimming: 3 bases; J trimming: 5 bases; junction bases outside the gene matches: 2. Germline loops: CDR1 KGHSH, CDR2 LQKENI. This CDR3 is 14 amino acids long. The CDR3 DNA reads as TGTGCCAGCTCACCCGGGACAGGGGGCGACGAGCAGTACTTC. Its translation is CASSPGTGGDEQYF.

In nucleotides, the CDR3 is TGTGCCAGCAGCGTAGCCAGCCTGAATGAGCAGTTCTTC. Protein product: CASSVASLNEQFF. The chain recombines TRBV9 with TRBJ2-1; D gene ambiguous. CDR1 is SGDLS, CDR2 YYNGEE, per germline. The CDR3 runs 13 residues. V was cut by 0 bases and J by 7 bases, with 8 bases left in between.

This clone was seen a single time. The V gene is TRBV19, the J gene TRBJ2-7; D uncertain. V gave up 1 base and J gave up 3 bases, with 7 bases separating them. Germline loops: CDR1 LNHDA, CDR2 SQIVND (reference sequence). The CDR3 is 13 amino acids. The CDR3 nucleotides are TGTGCCAGTAGTATAGGCAGGAACTACGAGCAGTACTTC. It codes for CASSIGRNYEQYF.

A few counts support this clone. The V and J genes are TRBV4-2 and TRBJ2-5; D is unclear. Per germline, CDR1 LGHNA and CDR2 YNFKEQ. There are 13 residues in the CDR3. V shed 1 base and J shed 5 bases, with 8 bases lying between them. This CDR3 reads CASSQGPRETQYF. DNA of the CDR3: TGTGCCAGCAGCCAAGGGCCGCGGGAGACCCAGTACTTC.

This clone was observed a handful of times. V and J are TRBV7-9 and TRBJ2-5; maybe TRBD2 (6 bases). The V gene's germline CDR1 is SEHNR and CDR2 FQNEAQ (reference sequence). V was cut by 4 bases and J by 9 bases, with 21 bases left in between. The CDR3 extends over 15 amino acids. This chain's CDR3 is CASSSGSPGPGAQYF. CDR3 bases: TGTGCCAGCAGCTCCGGTTCCCCGGGGCCGGGGGCCCAGTACTTC.

This clone showed up just a few times. This sequence joins TRBV30 and TRBJ1-1; D is perhaps TRBD1 (5 bases). In germline, CDR1 is GTSNPN, CDR2 SVGIG (reference sequence). The CDR3 length is 12 residues. Trimming removed 2 bases from V and 4 bases from J, with 8 bases in between. The DNA for the CDR3 is TGTGCCTGGAGTTCCAGGGCCACTGAAGCTTTCTTT. It codes for CAWSSRATEAFF.

The V gene is TRBV18, the J gene TRBJ2-7; D is tentatively TRBD1 or TRBD2 (6 bases each). Germline V gene lookup returns CDR1 KGHSH and CDR2 LQKENI. Trimming removed 0 bases from V and 4 bases from J, with 19 bases in between. The CDR3 spans 17 residues. CDR3 nucleotides: TGTGCCAGCTCACCACCGAACCCCAGGGGTGGAGGGTACGAGCAGTACTTC. This sequence encodes CASSPPNPRGGGYEQYF.

The rearrangement uses TRBV10-3 and TRBJ1-5, with D uncertain. V was pared by 0 bases and J by 1 base, with 1 base between. This CDR3 is 13 amino acids long. Germline V CDR1 and CDR2: ENHRY, SYGVKD. The CDR3 DNA reads TGTGCCATCAGTGAGTCAAGCAATCAGCCCCAGCATTTT. Translating gives CAISESSNQPQHF.

V and J are TRBV7-2 and TRBJ2-3; 9 nucleotides line up with TRBD1. V lost 5 bases, J lost 1 base, and 10 bases stayed unmatched. The germline V gene has CDR1 SGHTA and CDR2 FQGNSA. CDR3 size: 17 residues. The DNA of the CDR3 is TGTGCCAGCAGCCAAACCCCTCGGACAGGGGGCACAGATACGCAGTATTTT. It encodes CASSQTPRTGGTDTQYF.

This clone appeared once. This chain links TRBV6-6 with TRBJ2-5; 8 bases agree with TRBD2. The germline gives CDR1 MNHNY, CDR2 SVGAGI (reference sequence). There are 15 residues in the CDR3. The ends lost 4 bases at V and 1 base at J; junction bases unmatched: 5. CDR3 in amino acids: CASSSPRGGQETQYF. CDR3 bases: TGTGCCAGCAGTTCCCCCCGGGGGGGCCAAGAGACCCAGTACTTC.